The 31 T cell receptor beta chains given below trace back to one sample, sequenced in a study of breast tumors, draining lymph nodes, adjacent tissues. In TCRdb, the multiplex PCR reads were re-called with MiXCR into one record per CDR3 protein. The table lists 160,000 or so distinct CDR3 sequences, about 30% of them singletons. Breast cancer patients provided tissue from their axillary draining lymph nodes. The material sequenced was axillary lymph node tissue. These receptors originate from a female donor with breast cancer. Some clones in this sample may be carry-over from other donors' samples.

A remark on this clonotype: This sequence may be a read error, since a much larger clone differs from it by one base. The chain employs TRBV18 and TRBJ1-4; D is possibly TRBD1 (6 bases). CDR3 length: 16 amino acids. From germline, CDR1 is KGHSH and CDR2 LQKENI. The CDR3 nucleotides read TGTGCCAGCTCACCTACGGACAGTGCAACTAATGAAAAACCGTTTTTT. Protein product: CASSPTDSATNEKPFF.

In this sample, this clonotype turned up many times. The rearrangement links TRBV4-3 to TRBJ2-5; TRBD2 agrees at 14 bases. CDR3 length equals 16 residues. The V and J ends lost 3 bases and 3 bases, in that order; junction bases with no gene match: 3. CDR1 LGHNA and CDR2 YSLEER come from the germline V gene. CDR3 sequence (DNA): TGCGCCAGCAGCCACTTGACTAGCGGGAGGGAAGAGACCCAGTACTTC. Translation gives CASSHLTSGREETQYF.

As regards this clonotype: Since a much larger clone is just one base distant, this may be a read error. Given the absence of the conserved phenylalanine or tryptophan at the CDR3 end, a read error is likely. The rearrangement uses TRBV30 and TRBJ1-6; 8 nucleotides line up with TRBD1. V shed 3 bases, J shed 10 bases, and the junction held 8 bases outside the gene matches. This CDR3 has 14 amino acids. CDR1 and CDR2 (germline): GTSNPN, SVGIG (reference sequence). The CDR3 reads CAWRGQGVGSPLHS. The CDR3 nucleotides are TGTGCCTGGAGAGGACAGGGAGTCGGCTCACCCCTCCACTCT.

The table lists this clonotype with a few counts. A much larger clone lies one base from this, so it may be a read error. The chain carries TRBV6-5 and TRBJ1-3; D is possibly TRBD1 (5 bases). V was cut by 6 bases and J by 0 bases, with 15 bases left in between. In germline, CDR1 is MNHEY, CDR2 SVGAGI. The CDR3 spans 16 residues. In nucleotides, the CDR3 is TGTGCCAGCAGGCCATATAGGGACCACTCTGGAAACACCATATATTTT. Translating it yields CASRPYRDHSGNTIYF.

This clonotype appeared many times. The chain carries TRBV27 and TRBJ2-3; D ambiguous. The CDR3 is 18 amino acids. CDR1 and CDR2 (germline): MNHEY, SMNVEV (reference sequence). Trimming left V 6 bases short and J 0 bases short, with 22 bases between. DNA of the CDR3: TGTGCCAGCAGACGACTCCTCGCCTGGCTAACAAGCACAGATACGCAGTATTTT. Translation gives CASRRLLAWLTSTDTQYF.

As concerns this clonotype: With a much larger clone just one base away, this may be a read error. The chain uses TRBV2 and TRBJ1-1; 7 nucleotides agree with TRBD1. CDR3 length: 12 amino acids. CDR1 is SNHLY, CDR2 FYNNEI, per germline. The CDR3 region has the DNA TGTGCCAGCGCGGACAGGACCCCTGAAGCTTCCTTT. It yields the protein CASADRTPEASF.

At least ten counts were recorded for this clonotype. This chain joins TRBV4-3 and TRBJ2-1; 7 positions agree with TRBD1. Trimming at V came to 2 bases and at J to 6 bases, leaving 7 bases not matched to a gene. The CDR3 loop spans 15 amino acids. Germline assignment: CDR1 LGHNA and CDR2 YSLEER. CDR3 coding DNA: TGCGCCAGCAGCCAATCCCCGACAGGGATCAATGAGCAGTTCTTC. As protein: CASSQSPTGINEQFF.

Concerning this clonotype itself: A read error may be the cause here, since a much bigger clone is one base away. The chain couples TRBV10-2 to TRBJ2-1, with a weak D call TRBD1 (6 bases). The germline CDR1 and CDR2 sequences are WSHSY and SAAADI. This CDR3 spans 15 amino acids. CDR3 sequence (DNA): TGCGCCAGCAGGAAGGGGGATTTTTCCTGCAATGAGCAGTTCTTC. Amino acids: CASRKGDFSCNEQFF.

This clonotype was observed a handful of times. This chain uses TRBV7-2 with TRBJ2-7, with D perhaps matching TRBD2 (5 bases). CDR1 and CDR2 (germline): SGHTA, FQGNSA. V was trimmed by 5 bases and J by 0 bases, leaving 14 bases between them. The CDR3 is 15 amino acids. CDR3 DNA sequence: TGTGCCAGCAGCACCCGTGGACTGTTCTCCTACGAGCAGTACTTC. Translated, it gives CASSTRGLFSYEQYF.

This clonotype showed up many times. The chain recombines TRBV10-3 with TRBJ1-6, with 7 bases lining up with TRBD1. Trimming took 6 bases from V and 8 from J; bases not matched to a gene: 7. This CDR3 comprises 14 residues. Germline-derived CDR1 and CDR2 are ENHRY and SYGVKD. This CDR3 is CAIRRQGADSPLHF. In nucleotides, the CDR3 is TGTGCCATCAGGAGACAGGGAGCGGATTCACCCCTCCACTTT.

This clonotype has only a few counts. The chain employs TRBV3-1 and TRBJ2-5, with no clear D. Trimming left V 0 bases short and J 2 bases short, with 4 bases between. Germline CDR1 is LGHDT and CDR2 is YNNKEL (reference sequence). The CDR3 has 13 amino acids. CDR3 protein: CASSQDVQETQYF. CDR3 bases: TGTGCCAGCAGCCAAGACGTTCAAGAGACCCAGTACTTC.

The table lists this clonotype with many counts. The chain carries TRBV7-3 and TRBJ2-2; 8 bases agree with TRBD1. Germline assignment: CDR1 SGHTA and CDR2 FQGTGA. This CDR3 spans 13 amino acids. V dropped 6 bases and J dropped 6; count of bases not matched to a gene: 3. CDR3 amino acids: CASSRRGPGELFF. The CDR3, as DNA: TGTGCCAGCAGTCGCAGGGGGCCCGGGGAGCTGTTTTTT.

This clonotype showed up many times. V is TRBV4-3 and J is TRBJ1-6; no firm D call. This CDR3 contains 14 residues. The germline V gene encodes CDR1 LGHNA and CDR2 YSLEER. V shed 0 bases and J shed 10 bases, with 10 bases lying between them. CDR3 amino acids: CASSQEFAGSPLHF. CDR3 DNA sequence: TGCGCCAGCAGCCAAGAGTTTGCGGGATCACCCCTCCACTTT.

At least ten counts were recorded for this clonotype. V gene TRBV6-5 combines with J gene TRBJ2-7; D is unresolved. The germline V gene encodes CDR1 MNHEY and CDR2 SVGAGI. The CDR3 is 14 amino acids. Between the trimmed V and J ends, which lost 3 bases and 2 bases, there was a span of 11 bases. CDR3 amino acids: CASSYGGTTYEQYF. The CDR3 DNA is TGTGCCAGCAGTTATGGCGGCACTACCTACGAGCAGTACTTC.

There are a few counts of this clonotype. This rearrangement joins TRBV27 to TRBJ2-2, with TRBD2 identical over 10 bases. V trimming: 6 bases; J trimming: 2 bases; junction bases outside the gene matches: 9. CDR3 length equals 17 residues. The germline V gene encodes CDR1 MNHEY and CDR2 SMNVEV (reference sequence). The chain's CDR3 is CASRRAGLAVNTGELFF. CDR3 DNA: TGTGCCAGCAGACGAGCCGGACTAGCGGTTAACACCGGGGAGCTGTTTTTT.

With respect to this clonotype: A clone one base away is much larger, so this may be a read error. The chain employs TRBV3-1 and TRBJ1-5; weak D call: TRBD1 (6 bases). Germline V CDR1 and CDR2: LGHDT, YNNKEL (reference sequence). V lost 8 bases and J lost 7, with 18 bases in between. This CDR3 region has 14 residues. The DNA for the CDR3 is TGTGCCAGCGGGGACGGTAATAGGGGGCAGCCCCAGCATTTT. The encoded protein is CASGDGNRGQPQHF. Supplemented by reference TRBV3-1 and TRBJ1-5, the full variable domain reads DTAVSQTPKYLVTQMGNDKSIKCEQNLGHDTMYWYKQDSKKFLKIMFSYNNKELIINETVPNRFSPKSPDKAHLNLHINSLELGDSAVYFCASGDGNRGQPQHFGDGTRLSIL.

Here the CDR3 DNA reads TGCAGTGCTAACAGGGGACACGAGCAGTACTTC. Translation: CSANRGHEQYF. This rearrangement joins TRBV20-1 to TRBJ2-7; 7 nucleotides align to TRBD1. The CDR3 is made up of 11 amino acids. Germline lookup yields CDR1 DFQATT and CDR2 SNEGSKA (reference sequence). V shed 4 bases, J shed 5 bases, and the junction held 2 bases outside the gene matches.

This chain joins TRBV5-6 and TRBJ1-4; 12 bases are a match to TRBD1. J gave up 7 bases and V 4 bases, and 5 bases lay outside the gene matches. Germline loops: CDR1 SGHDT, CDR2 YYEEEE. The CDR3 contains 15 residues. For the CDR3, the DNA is TGTGCCAGCAGCGAGGGACAGGGGGCGCGTGAAAAACTGTTTTTT. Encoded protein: CASSEGQGAREKLFF.

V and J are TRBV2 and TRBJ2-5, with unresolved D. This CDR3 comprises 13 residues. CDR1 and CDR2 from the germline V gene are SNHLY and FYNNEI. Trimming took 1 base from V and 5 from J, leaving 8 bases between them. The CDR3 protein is CASSEGGVETQYF. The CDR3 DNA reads TGTGCCAGCAGTGAAGGAGGTGTGGAGACCCAGTACTTC.

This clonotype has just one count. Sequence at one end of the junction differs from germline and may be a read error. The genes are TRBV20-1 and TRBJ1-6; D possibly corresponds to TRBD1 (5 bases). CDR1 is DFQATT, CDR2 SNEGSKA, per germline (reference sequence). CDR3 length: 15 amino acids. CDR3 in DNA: TGCAGTGCTGGAGGGCAGGGCCGAGATAATTCACCCCTCCACTTC. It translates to CSAGGQGRDNSPLHF.

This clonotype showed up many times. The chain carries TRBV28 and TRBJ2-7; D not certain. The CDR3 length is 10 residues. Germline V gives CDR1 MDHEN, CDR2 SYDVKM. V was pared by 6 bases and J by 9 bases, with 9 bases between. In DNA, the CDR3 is TGTGCCAGCAGCCCCCCGAGGCAGTACTTC. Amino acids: CASSPPRQYF.

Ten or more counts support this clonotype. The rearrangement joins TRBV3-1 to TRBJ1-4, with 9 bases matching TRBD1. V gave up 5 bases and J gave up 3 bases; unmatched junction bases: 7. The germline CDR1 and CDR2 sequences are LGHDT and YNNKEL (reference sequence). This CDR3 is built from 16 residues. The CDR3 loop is CASSVRDRESNEKLFF. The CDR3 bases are TGTGCCAGCAGCGTACGGGACAGGGAGTCTAATGAAAAACTGTTTTTT.

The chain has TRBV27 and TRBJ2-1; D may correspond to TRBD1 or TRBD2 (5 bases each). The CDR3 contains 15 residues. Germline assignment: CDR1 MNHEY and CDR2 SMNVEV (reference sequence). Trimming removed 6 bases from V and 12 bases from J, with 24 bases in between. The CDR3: CASRYRGRRGDGQFF. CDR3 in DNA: TGTGCCAGCAGATATAGGGGACGGCGAGGGGATGGGCAGTTCTTC.

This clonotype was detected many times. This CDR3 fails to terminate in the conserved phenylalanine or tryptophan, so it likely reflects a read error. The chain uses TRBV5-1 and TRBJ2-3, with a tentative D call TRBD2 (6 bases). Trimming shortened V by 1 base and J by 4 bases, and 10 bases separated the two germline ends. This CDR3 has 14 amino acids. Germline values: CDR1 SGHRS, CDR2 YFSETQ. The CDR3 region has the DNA TGCGCCAGCAGCTTGCTCGGGAGTCCAGATACGCAGTATTCT. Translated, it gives CASSLLGSPDTQYS.

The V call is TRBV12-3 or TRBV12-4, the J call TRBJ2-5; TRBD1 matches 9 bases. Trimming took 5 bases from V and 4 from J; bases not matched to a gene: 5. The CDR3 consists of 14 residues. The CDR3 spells CASSGGTGIETQYF. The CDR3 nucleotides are TGTGCCAGCAGTGGGGGGACAGGGATAGAGACCCAGTACTTC.

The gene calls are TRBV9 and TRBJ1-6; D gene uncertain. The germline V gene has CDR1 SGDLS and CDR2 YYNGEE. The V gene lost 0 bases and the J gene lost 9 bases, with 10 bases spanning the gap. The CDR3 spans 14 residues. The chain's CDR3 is CASSVEARSSPLHF. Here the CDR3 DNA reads TGTGCCAGCAGCGTAGAGGCAAGGAGTTCACCCCTCCACTTT.

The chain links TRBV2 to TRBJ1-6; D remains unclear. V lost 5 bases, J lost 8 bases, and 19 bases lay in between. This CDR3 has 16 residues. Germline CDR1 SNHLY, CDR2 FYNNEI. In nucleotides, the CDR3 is TGTGCCAGCAGTCGAAGCTCCTACGAGCAGTATTCACCCCTCCACTTT. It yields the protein CASSRSSYEQYSPLHF.

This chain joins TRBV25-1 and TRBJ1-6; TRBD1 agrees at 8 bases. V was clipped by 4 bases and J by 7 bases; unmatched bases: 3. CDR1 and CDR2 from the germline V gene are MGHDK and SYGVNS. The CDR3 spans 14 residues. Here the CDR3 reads CASSAGGGNSPLHF. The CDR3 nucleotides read TGTGCCAGCAGTGCAGGGGGCGGGAATTCACCCCTCCACTTT.

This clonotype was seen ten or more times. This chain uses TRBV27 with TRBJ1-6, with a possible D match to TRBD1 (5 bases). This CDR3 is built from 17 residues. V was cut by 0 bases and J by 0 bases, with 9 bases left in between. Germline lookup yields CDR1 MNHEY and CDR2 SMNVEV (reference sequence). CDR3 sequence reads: CASSLSRTPSYNSPLHF. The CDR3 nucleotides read TGTGCCAGCAGTTTATCGAGGACACCCTCCTATAATTCACCCCTCCACTTT.

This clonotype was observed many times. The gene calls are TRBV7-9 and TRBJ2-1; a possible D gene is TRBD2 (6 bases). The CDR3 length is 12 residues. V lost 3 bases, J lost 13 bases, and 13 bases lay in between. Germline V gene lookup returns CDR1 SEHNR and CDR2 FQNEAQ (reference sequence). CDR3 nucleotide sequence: TGTGCCAGCAGCTTCCCACCCGGGAGTCAGTTCTTC. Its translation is CASSFPPGSQFF.

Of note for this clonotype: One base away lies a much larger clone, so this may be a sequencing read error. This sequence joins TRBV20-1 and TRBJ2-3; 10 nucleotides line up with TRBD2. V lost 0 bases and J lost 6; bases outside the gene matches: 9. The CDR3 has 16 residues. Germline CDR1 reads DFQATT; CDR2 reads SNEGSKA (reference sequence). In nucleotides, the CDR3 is TGCAGTGCTAGAGACCCAGGGACTAGCGCGCGGGATACGCAGTATTTT. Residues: CSARDPGTSARDTQYF.